The entry that follows covers one T cell receptor beta chain sequence. Its antigen is still unknown. The donors were part of the validation cohort, which consisted of more than 90 subjects and was separate from the first cohort of about 670 subjects. These data come from a study of cytomegalovirus exposure and HLA in healthy donors. TCRdb's table, derived via immunoSEQ multiplex PCR, lists solely in-frame clones and lacks some. This table has tens of thousands of clones, 95% to 97% appearing once. Germline V gene lookup returns CDR1 SQVTM and CDR2 ANQGSEA. CDR3 length: 14 amino acids. The trim removed 4 bases at V and 12 bases at J, leaving 17 bases unmatched. General study results and limits: Some TCR beta chains (over 150 of them) were listed as cytomegalovirus-associated. The tendency of first-cohort TCR clusters to co-occur in the approximately 110 validation repertoires was identified by a subsequent analysis. A classifier reportedly called cytomegalovirus status with high sensitivity and specificity.

This chain joins TRBV29-1 and TRBJ1-2; 7 bases fit TRBD1. This TCR was recovered from a man between 18 and 29 years old in good health and CMV-seropositive. The sequenced sample consisted of PBMCs. This chain's CDR3 is CSVAPLLHTGEDTF. Written as DNA, the CDR3 is TGCAGCGTTGCCCCCCTTCTACATACAGGGGAGGACACCTTC. The entire variable domain, with the rest obtained from reference TRBV29-1 and TRBJ1-2, is as follows: SAVISQKPSRDICQRGTSLTIQCQVDSQVTMMFWYRQQPGQSLTLIATANQGSEATYESGFVIDKFPISRPNLTFSTLTVSNMSPEDSSIYLCSVAPLLHTGEDTFGSGTRLTVV.